These 15 T cell receptor beta chains were sequenced from one sample in a study of blood T cell repertoires in COVID-19. Profiling relied on immunoSEQ multiplex PCR, and the TCRdb table lists in-frame clones only, not all of them. The repertoire holds some 150,000 clones, with around 87% as singletons. Input material: peripheral blood. The receptors come from a young man with active or convalescent COVID-19.

This chain joins TRBV4-1 and TRBJ1-2; possibly TRBD1 for D (5 bases). The CDR3 is 17 amino acids. V lost 1 base and J 4 bases, leaving 19 bases between the germline ends. CDR1 and CDR2 from the germline V gene are MGHRA and YSYEKL. The CDR3 region is CASSQAAVTGAIYGYTF. The CDR3 region has the DNA TGCGCCAGCAGCCAAGCGGCGGTAACAGGAGCAATCTATGGCTACACCTTC.

The chain recombines TRBV2 with TRBJ2-3; no clear D. The V end was cut by 6 bases, the J end by 6 bases, with 13 bases between. This CDR3 comprises 13 residues. Germline V gives CDR1 SNHLY, CDR2 FYNNEI. CDR3 loop: CASSPTIRDTQYF. As DNA, the CDR3 is TGTGCCAGCAGCCCAACCATCCGGGATACGCAGTATTTT.

The chain joins TRBV24-1 to TRBJ2-1; TRBD1 is a possible D gene (6 bases). V shed 1 base and J shed 0 bases, with 18 bases lying between them. This CDR3 has 19 residues. Germline-derived CDR1 and CDR2 are KGHDR and SFDVKD. This CDR3 reads CATSDLWGPAANSYNEQFF. CDR3 DNA: TGTGCCACCAGTGATTTATGGGGGCCAGCGGCCAACTCCTACAATGAGCAGTTCTTC.

V and J are TRBV18 and TRBJ2-7; TRBD1 agrees at 8 bases. Germline V gene lookup returns CDR1 KGHSH and CDR2 LQKENI. This CDR3 has 13 amino acids. The V and J ends lost 3 bases and 8 bases, in that order; junction bases with no gene match: 6. The DNA of the CDR3 is TGTGCCAGCTCACCGCCGGGACAGGTTAAGCAGTACTTC. Protein sequence: CASSPPGQVKQYF.

V gene TRBV24-1 combines with J gene TRBJ2-3, with 8 bases fitting TRBD1. Germline loops: CDR1 KGHDR, CDR2 SFDVKD. Trimming at V came to 3 bases and at J to 5 bases, leaving 9 bases not matched to a gene. CDR3 length equals 16 residues. CDR3 sequence (DNA): TGTGCCACCAGTGATGCCCGGGACAGGCCCGGAGATACGCAGTATTTT. Translated, it gives CATSDARDRPGDTQYF.

This sequence joins TRBV24-1 and TRBJ2-3, with 8 bases lining up with TRBD2. CDR3 size: 15 residues. V gave up 5 bases and J gave up 6 bases; unmatched junction bases: 9. Germline loops: CDR1 KGHDR, CDR2 SFDVKD. In nucleotides, the CDR3 is TGTGCCACCAGTGGGGGTAGCGGGGACCCCGATACGCAGTATTTT. Amino acids: CATSGGSGDPDTQYF.

V is TRBV10-3 and J is TRBJ2-5; possibly TRBD1 for D (6 bases). The CDR3 is 14 residues long. Per germline, CDR1 ENHRY and CDR2 SYGVKD. The germline V and J ends were trimmed by 3 bases and 2 bases, with 10 bases remaining between them. DNA for the CDR3: TGTGCCATCAGTGAAGGCGGACAGCAAGAGACCCAGTACTTC. This translates into CAISEGGQQETQYF.

This rearrangement joins TRBV18 to TRBJ2-7, with 13 bases identical to TRBD2. This CDR3 is 17 amino acids long. Germline lookup yields CDR1 KGHSH and CDR2 LQKENI. The V and J ends lost 5 bases and 4 bases, in that order; junction bases with no gene match: 11. In DNA form, the CDR3 reads TGTGCCAGCTCATCTAGTTCACTAGCGGGAGGGCAGTACGAGCAGTACTTC. Its protein product is CASSSSSLAGGQYEQYF.

This clone was detected once. The chain couples TRBV28 to TRBJ1-5; TRBD1 matches at 8 bases. Losses at the gene ends were 8 bases for V and 0 bases for J; bases not matched to a gene: 3. The CDR3 extends over 14 amino acids. CDR1 and CDR2 (germline): MDHEN, SYDVKM. CDR3 loop: CASGTGGSNQPQHF. The CDR3 coding sequence is TGTGCCAGCGGGACAGGCGGTAGCAATCAGCCCCAGCATTTT.

The rearrangement uses TRBV4-3 and TRBJ1-2, with D possibly being TRBD1 (5 bases). V was cut by 0 bases and J by 0 bases, with 11 bases left in between. The CDR3 is 16 amino acids. From germline, CDR1 is LGHNA and CDR2 YSLEER. In nucleotides, the CDR3 is TGCGCCAGCAGCCAAGATAGGGGATGGACTAACTATGGCTACACCTTC. Protein sequence: CASSQDRGWTNYGYTF.

The chain joins TRBV5-4 to TRBJ2-7; 9 bases are shared with TRBD2. J was trimmed by 0 bases and V by 2 bases; bases with no gene match: 3. The germline CDR1 and CDR2 sequences are SGHNT and YYREEE (reference sequence). The CDR3 is 15 amino acids. As DNA, the CDR3 is TGTGCCAGCAGCTTAGGCGGGGGGGTCTCCTACGAGCAGTACGTC. Its protein is CASSLGGGVSYEQYV.

This chain connects TRBV10-3 to TRBJ2-1, with 10 bases aligning to TRBD1. The CDR3 is made up of 16 amino acids. The trim removed 3 bases at V and 2 bases at J, leaving 4 bases unmatched. Germline V gene sequence: CDR1 ENHRY, CDR2 SYGVKD. CDR3 in amino acids: CAISDLGQGAYNEQFF. The CDR3 nucleotides are TGTGCCATCAGTGACCTCGGACAGGGGGCCTACAATGAGCAGTTCTTC.

This rearrangement joins TRBV2 to TRBJ1-1; the match to TRBD1 covers 8 bases. V lost 7 bases, J lost 8 bases, and 18 bases stayed unmatched. This CDR3 is 16 amino acids long. Per germline, CDR1 SNHLY and CDR2 FYNNEI. CDR3 sequence reads: CASTEVGGQGFQEAFF. CDR3 nucleotide sequence: TGTGCCAGCACCGAAGTGGGTGGACAGGGCTTTCAGGAAGCTTTCTTT.

V gene TRBV6-2 or TRBV6-3 combines with J gene TRBJ2-3, with TRBD2 matching over 10 bases. Germline values: CDR1 MNHEY, CDR2 SVGEGT. This CDR3 region has 17 residues. V shed 5 bases, J shed 2 bases, and the junction held 10 bases outside the gene matches. DNA for the CDR3: TGTGCCAGCAGTCTCCGACCTAGCGGGAGACCCACAGATACGCAGTATTTT. It codes for CASSLRPSGRPTDTQYF.

The J gene is TRBJ2-7, the V gene TRBV5-4, with D tentatively TRBD1 (6 bases). The CDR3 sequence is 16 residues long. The V end lost 0 bases, the J end lost 0 bases, and 13 bases lay between the germline ends. Germline V gene lookup returns CDR1 SGHNT and CDR2 YYREEE (reference sequence). The CDR3 bases are TGTGCCAGCAGCTTGGCTGGGCAGGGGATCTCCTACGAGCAGTACTTC. Translating gives CASSLAGQGISYEQYF.